This TCR beta chain was sequenced during a study of breast tumors, draining lymph nodes, adjacent tissues. Study-wide results and caveats: Tumor T cell lymph node origin was a supported hypothesis, not proven. Most tumor T cells seemingly derive from lymph node, then expand in tumor.

This clonotype was seen ten or more times. Its antigen is still unknown. Germline-derived CDR1 and CDR2 are MNHEY and SMNVEV (reference sequence). The CDR3 is made up of 13 amino acids. V was shortened by 6 bases and J by 4 bases, with 12 bases between the two germline ends. Samples came from axillary lymph nodes draining the breast cancer. TCRdb reanalysed the multiplex PCR reads using MiXCR and keeps one entry per CDR3 protein. The sample shows about 140,000 distinct CDR3 sequences, around a third of them seen only once. The sequencing sample was made of axillary lymph node tissue. This chain connects TRBV27 to TRBJ1-2, with a weak D call TRBD1 (5 bases). The clonotype originates from a female donor with breast cancer. Some clones in this sample may be carry-over from other donors' samples. CDR3 bases: TGTGCCAGCAGACAGGACGGAAGCTATGGCTACACCTTC. It yields the protein CASRQDGSYGYTF.